The entry below gives a single T cell receptor (beta chain) sequence along with its context. This sample is drawn from a study of blood T cell repertoires in COVID-19. Sequencing used immunoSEQ multiplex PCR; TCRdb keeps in-frame clones, though not all of them. The repertoire holds roughly 50,000 clones, with roughly 88% as singletons. The CDR3 consists of 12 residues. V lost 5 bases to trimming and J lost 1 base, with 5 bases between them. Germline V gene sequence: CDR1 MNHEY, CDR2 SVGAGI. The sequence came from a man aged 65-85 years with acute or convalescent COVID-19. The chain recombines TRBV6-5 with TRBJ1-1, with D possibly matching TRBD1 (5 bases). Sequencing was carried out using peripheral blood. CDR3 in DNA: TGTGCCAGCAGTACAGGGAACACTGAAGCTTTCTTT. Encoded protein: CASSTGNTEAFF.